This passage covers 27 T cell receptor beta chains from one sample sequenced in a study of control samples from healthy donors and cancer patients. The table came from immunoSEQ multiplex PCR; TCRdb's copy has only in-frame clones and leaves some out. The sample holds some 160,000 clones, 92% seen once. The sequenced sample consisted of blood. The origin of the receptors is a woman aged 25-40 years in good health.

The rearrangement joins TRBV5-1 to TRBJ1-3; no clear D gene. CDR1 SGHRS and CDR2 YFSETQ come from the germline V gene. Trimming stripped 2 bases from V and 0 bases from J, with 12 bases between. The CDR3 spans 16 residues. The CDR3 reads CASSLPVTGSGNTIYF. CDR3 in DNA: TGCGCCAGCAGCTTACCAGTGACGGGCTCTGGAAACACCATATATTTT.

J is TRBJ1-1 and V is TRBV15; the D gene is possibly TRBD1 (6 bases). Per the germline V gene, CDR1 is LNHNV and CDR2 is YYDKDF (reference sequence). This CDR3 is built from 12 residues. Deletions cut 5 bases from V and 7 bases from J, with 11 bases between. CDR3 sequence: CATSGGQSEAFF. The CDR3 DNA follows: TGTGCCACCAGCGGTGGACAGAGTGAAGCTTTCTTT.

The genes are TRBV2 and TRBJ1-5; D is ambiguous. The CDR3 consists of 12 residues. Per germline, CDR1 SNHLY and CDR2 FYNNEI. Trimming took 6 bases from V and 3 from J, leaving 6 bases between them. CDR3: CASSTTNQPQHF. The CDR3 DNA follows: TGTGCCAGCAGCACCACCAATCAGCCCCAGCATTTT.

The V gene is TRBV6-5, the J gene TRBJ1-1, with D perhaps matching TRBD1 (5 bases). Germline-derived CDR1 and CDR2 are MNHEY and SVGAGI. Trimming took off 3 bases at V and 3 bases at J, with 11 bases between the two ends. There are 14 residues in the CDR3. The CDR3 sequence is CASSYTRQYTEAFF. The DNA of the CDR3 is TGTGCCAGCAGTTATACCCGACAGTACACTGAAGCTTTCTTT.

CDR3 nucleotides: TGTGCCAGCTCGCTCACAGGGGGCGCATATTCACCCCTCCACTTT. Encoded protein: CASSLTGGAYSPLHF. This sequence joins TRBV18 and TRBJ1-6, with 9 bases fitting TRBD1. Germline CDR1 KGHSH, CDR2 LQKENI. V lost 6 bases and J lost 8; bases outside the gene matches: 8. The length of the CDR3 is 15 residues.

This clone was detected once. This chain uses TRBV21-1 with TRBJ2-1; the DNA was not compared with TRBD2, the D call given in the table. TRBV21-1 is classified as a pseudogene. The CDR3 totals 15 residues. Here the CDR3 reads CASLRRTRLYNEQFF. In DNA, the CDR3 is TGTGCCAGCCTCCGTCGGACTAGACTTTACAATGAGCAGTTCTTC.

The genes are TRBV30 and TRBJ2-7; D might be TRBD2 (6 bases). The CDR3 length is 14 residues. V was pared by 2 bases and J by 3 bases, with 14 bases between. Germline values: CDR1 GTSNPN, CDR2 SVGIG (reference sequence). The CDR3 loop is CAWSLRLVVYEQYF. CDR3 nucleotides: TGTGCCTGGAGTCTTCGACTAGTGGTCTACGAGCAGTACTTC.

The J gene is TRBJ2-6, the V gene TRBV15; possible D gene TRBD1, 6 bases. Germline V gene sequence: CDR1 LNHNV, CDR2 YYDKDF (reference sequence). The CDR3 consists of 16 residues. V gave up 0 bases and J gave up 0 bases, with 6 bases separating them. The CDR3 sequence: CATSREDSSGANVLTF. The CDR3 DNA reads as TGTGCCACCAGCAGAGAGGACAGCTCTGGGGCCAACGTCCTGACTTTC.

The chain has TRBV27 and TRBJ2-7; possibly TRBD1 for D (6 bases). CDR1 is MNHEY, CDR2 SMNVEV, per germline (reference sequence). CDR3 length: 16 residues. The ends were cut back, 6 bases at V and 2 bases at J, with 20 bases in the middle. CDR3 protein: CASRHHSGHLTYEQYF. CDR3 DNA sequence: TGTGCCAGCAGGCATCATTCGGGACACCTTACCTACGAGCAGTACTTC.

This chain connects TRBV28 to TRBJ2-7; 10 bases are shared with TRBD1. CDR3 length: 15 residues. V lost 3 bases, J lost 4 bases, and 6 bases stayed unmatched. Looked up from germline, CDR1 is MDHEN and CDR2 is SYDVKM. The CDR3 nucleotides read TGTGCCAGCAGTTTGGGGACAGGGGAGGGGTACGAGCAGTACTTC. Its translation is CASSLGTGEGYEQYF.

V usage is TRBV30 and J usage is TRBJ2-7; tentative D call: TRBD2 (6 bases). The germline V gene has CDR1 GTSNPN and CDR2 SVGIG (reference sequence). V was trimmed by 6 bases and J by 4 bases, leaving 19 bases between them. The length of the CDR3 is 14 residues. CDR3 in DNA: TGTGCCTGTCAGAGGGACTCCTTGGGATACGAGCAGTACTTC. This gives the protein CACQRDSLGYEQYF.

This clone has a single count. This chain links TRBV6-2 or TRBV6-3 with TRBJ1-5, with TRBD1 as a possible D gene (5 bases). The CDR3 covers 17 residues. The germline CDR1 and CDR2 sequences are MNHEY and SVGEGT. Trimming pared 5 bases from V and 3 bases from J, leaving 20 bases between. CDR3 in amino acids: CASSHLQSRDFNQPQHF. The CDR3 DNA reads as TGTGCCAGCAGTCACCTACAATCCAGGGACTTCAATCAGCCCCAGCATTTT.

This rearrangement joins TRBV29-1 to TRBJ1-1; D ambiguous. The CDR3 is 15 amino acids. V was shortened by 2 bases and J by 3 bases, with 16 bases between the two germline ends. Germline V CDR1 and CDR2: SQVTM, ANQGSEA. CDR3 protein: CSVESPGRSYTEAFF. The CDR3 bases are TGCAGCGTTGAATCCCCGGGGAGAAGCTACACTGAAGCTTTCTTT. Drawing the rest from reference TRBV29-1 and TRBJ1-1, the complete variable domain is SAVISQKPSRDICQRGTSLTIQCQVDSQVTMMFWYRQQPGQSLTLIATANQGSEATYESGFVIDKFPISRPNLTFSTLTVSNMSPEDSSIYLCSVESPGRSYTEAFFGQGTRLTVV.

This chain links TRBV18 with TRBJ2-2; 10 bases are a match to TRBD1. Germline loops: CDR1 KGHSH, CDR2 LQKENI. V lost 5 bases to trimming and J lost 7 bases; unmatched junction nucleotides: 13. The CDR3 runs 17 residues. The CDR3 sequence: CASSSSKPGQGIGELFF. CDR3 DNA sequence: TGTGCCAGCTCATCTTCAAAGCCGGGACAGGGGATCGGGGAGCTGTTTTTT.

The chain joins TRBV28 to TRBJ1-1, with no clear D. The V end lost 2 bases, the J end lost 5 bases, and 6 bases lay between the germline ends. The CDR3 is 12 amino acids. Germline CDR1 reads MDHEN; CDR2 reads SYDVKM. Here the CDR3 reads CASSLIGTEAFF. The CDR3 coding sequence is TGTGCCAGCAGTTTAATAGGAACTGAAGCTTTCTTT.

CDR3 coding DNA: TGTGCCAGCAGTTTCGGACTAGCGGGAGAAGGGACCCAGTACTTC. Its translation is CASSFGLAGEGTQYF. The gene calls are TRBV28 and TRBJ2-5; TRBD2 agrees at 13 bases. V lost 3 bases to trimming and J lost 7 bases; unmatched junction nucleotides: 5. This CDR3 spans 15 amino acids. Germline CDR1 and CDR2: MDHEN and SYDVKM.

A remark on this clone: This CDR3 is also generated by other DNA sequences in the sample. V and J are TRBV28 and TRBJ1-2; D ambiguous. The CDR3 has 12 amino acids. Germline V gene sequence: CDR1 MDHEN, CDR2 SYDVKM. The V end lost 2 bases, the J end lost 4 bases, and 5 bases lay between the germline ends. The chain's CDR3 is CASSLRTYGYTF. CDR3 DNA sequence: TGTGCCAGCAGTTTAAGGACCTATGGCTACACCTTC.

The CDR3 loop is CASSLGREGDNEQFF. The DNA for the CDR3 is TGTGCCAGCAGCTTAGGACGGGAGGGCGACAATGAGCAGTTCTTC. The rearrangement uses TRBV7-9 and TRBJ2-1; 8 nucleotides agree with TRBD2. CDR1 and CDR2 (germline): SEHNR, FQNEAQ (reference sequence). The CDR3 totals 15 residues. V trimming: 1 base; J trimming: 5 bases; junction bases outside the gene matches: 4.

This chain connects TRBV5-1 to TRBJ2-5, with 10 bases that match TRBD2. Germline CDR1 SGHRS, CDR2 YFSETQ. The CDR3 length is 15 residues. V lost 4 bases to trimming and J lost 1 base; unmatched junction nucleotides: 4. For the CDR3, the DNA is TGCGCCAGCAGCCCTCTAGCGGGGGCCCAAGAGACCCAGTACTTC. Translating it yields CASSPLAGAQETQYF.

In this sample, this clone turned up a few times. This rearrangement joins TRBV4-3 to TRBJ2-1, with D perhaps TRBD1 (6 bases). The CDR3 has 13 amino acids. Looked up from germline, CDR1 is LGHNA and CDR2 is YSLEER. Trimming took off 4 bases at V and 5 bases at J, with 9 bases between the two ends. The CDR3 spells CASSPDSDNEQFF. The DNA of the CDR3 is TGCGCCAGCAGCCCGGACAGCGACAATGAGCAGTTCTTC.

The J gene is TRBJ1-4, the V gene TRBV3-1 (or the pseudogene TRBV3-2); 8 bases map to TRBD1. CDR3 length: 15 amino acids. Germline CDR1 is LGHDT and CDR2 is YNNKEL (reference sequence). Trimming cost V 2 bases and J 2 bases; bases outside gene matches: 1. CDR3 sequence reads: CASSQNRGTNEKLFF. CDR3 coding DNA: TGTGCCAGCAGCCAAAACAGGGGGACTAATGAAAAACTGTTTTTT.

The chain employs TRBV18 and TRBJ2-3, with D possibly being TRBD1 (6 bases). This CDR3 is built from 14 residues. V was shortened by 1 base and J by 1 base, with 6 bases between the two germline ends. CDR1 is KGHSH and CDR2 is LQKENI in the germline V gene. CDR3 protein: CASSPRQGTDTQYF. The CDR3 coding sequence is TGTGCCAGCTCACCACGACAGGGCACAGATACGCAGTATTTT. Based on the CDR3 plus reference TRBV18 and TRBJ2-3, the full variable domain is NAGVMQNPRHLVRRRGQEARLRCSPMKGHSHVYWYRQLPEEGLKFMVYLQKENIIDESGMPKERFSAEFPKEGPSILRIQQVVRGDSAAYFCASSPRQGTDTQYFGPGTRLTVL.

The rearrangement joins TRBV20-1 to TRBJ2-3, with D hard to call. Germline-derived CDR1 and CDR2 are DFQATT and SNEGSKA (reference sequence). Trimming stripped 3 bases from V and 0 bases from J, with 13 bases between. The CDR3 length is 15 residues. The CDR3 DNA reads as TGCAGTGCTAGTACCGACGCTCGTAGCACAGATACGCAGTATTTT. Translated: CSASTDARSTDTQYF.

The chain links TRBV5-4 to TRBJ2-1; tentative D call: TRBD1 (6 bases). The germline V and J ends were trimmed by 1 base and 7 bases, with 21 bases remaining between them. Germline V gene lookup returns CDR1 SGHNT and CDR2 YYREEE (reference sequence). The CDR3 totals 17 residues. CDR3 sequence: CASSLSPRSTGLNEQFF. The DNA for the CDR3 is TGTGCCAGCAGCTTGAGCCCCCGATCGACAGGTCTAAATGAGCAGTTCTTC.

The chain joins TRBV4-1 to TRBJ2-1; TRBD1 is a possible D gene (6 bases). This CDR3 has 16 residues. The germline CDR1 and CDR2 sequences are MGHRA and YSYEKL. Trimming removed 3 bases at V and 3 bases at J, with 15 bases between. This CDR3 reads CASSQSPQGLYNEQFF. For the CDR3, the DNA is TGCGCCAGCAGCCAGTCCCCCCAGGGGCTCTACAATGAGCAGTTCTTC.

The CDR3 DNA follows: TGTGCCAGCAGCTTATTATCAGATTGGTACATATACAATGAGCAGTTCTTC. Its translation is CASSLLSDWYIYNEQFF. V is TRBV7-9 and J is TRBJ2-1; D gene uncertain. Trimming pared 2 bases from V and 4 bases from J, leaving 18 bases between. The CDR3 runs to 17 residues. The germline V gene has CDR1 SEHNR and CDR2 FQNEAQ (reference sequence).

This sequence joins TRBV6-1 and TRBJ1-5; no clear D. Germline V lookup: CDR1 MNHNS, CDR2 SASEGT. V lost 1 base, J lost 0 bases, and 7 bases lay in between. There are 15 residues in the CDR3. CDR3 sequence (DNA): TGTGCCAGCAGTGAAGAGAGGTTTAGCAATCAGCCCCAGCATTTT. It specifies CASSEERFSNQPQHF.